The rows below give T cell receptor beta chains drawn from one sample of a study of breast tumors, draining lymph nodes, adjacent tissues. TCRdb redid the calling of the multiplex PCR reads with MiXCR, one entry per CDR3 protein. The data contain roughly 110,000 distinct CDR3 sequences, around 30% of them singletons. Sequenced material: axillary lymph node tissue. The receptors were gathered from a female donor with breast cancer. Some clones in this sample may be carry-over from other donors' samples. The CDR3 runs from the conserved cysteine through the conserved F or W. The D gene is left open where the match is weak. Some rows mark clone size as missing; the rest say once, few, many or name a class of expanded clone.

V gene	clone size	J gene	D gene	CDR3 DNA	CDR3 protein
TRBV19	many	TRBJ2-2	TRBD2	TGTGCCAGCGGACTAGCGGGGAAAAACACCGGGGAGCTGTTTTTT	CASGLAGKNTGELFF
TRBV7-8	NA	TRBJ1-1	NA	TGTGCCAGCAGCTCCATCGCCGGTGAAGCTTTCTTT	CASSSIAGEAFF
TRBV20-1	many	TRBJ1-5	TRBD1	TGCAGTGCTGAGCCCACAGGGGGCAATCAGCCCCAGCATTTT	CSAEPTGGNQPQHF
TRBV6-5	many	TRBJ2-5	TRBD2	TGTGCCAGCAGTTCCTTTAGCGGGGGGAACCAAGAGACCCAGTACTTC	CASSSFSGGNQETQYF
TRBV7-3	many	TRBJ1-2	NA	TGTGCCAGCAGCCCGAAGGCCGGGGGGAACTATGGCTACACCTTC	CASSPKAGGNYGYTF
TRBV7-9	NA	TRBJ1-1	NA	TGTGCCAGCAGCTTACCTCGGGGGGAGGACACTGAAGCTTTCTTT	CASSLPRGEDTEAFF
TRBV27	many	TRBJ2-5	NA	TGTGCCAGCAGTTCGGGACTTCAAGAGACCCAGTACTTC	CASSSGLQETQYF
TRBV7-9	NA	TRBJ1-5	NA	TGTACCAGCAGCTTAGAGGCTAGAGGTACGCAGCATTTT	CTSSLEARGTQHF
TRBV6-6	many	TRBJ2-1	NA	TGTGCCAGCAGTTACTCGAATTCGGTTGAGCAGTTCTTC	CASSYSNSVEQFF
TRBV20-1	NA	TRBJ1-5	TRBD1	TGCAGTGCTAGTTGGGACAGGGGGGGAGCTTATCAGCCCCAGCATTTT	CSASWDRGGAYQPQHF
TRBV6-4	NA	TRBJ1-6	NA	TGTGCCAGCAGTCCCGGGAGGGGCAGGTATAATTCACCCCTCCACTTT	CASSPGRGRYNSPLHF
TRBV28	many	TRBJ2-3	NA	TGTGCCAGCAGTATAATTGGGTTACGGTATTTT	CASSIIGLRYF
TRBV6-6	many	TRBJ1-2	NA	TGTGCCAGCAGTCACGGGGGCGGTACAGGCTACACCTTC	CASSHGGGTGYTF
TRBV19	many	TRBJ2-6	NA	TGTGGCTCGTCTGGGGCCAACGTCCTGACTTTC	CGSSGANVLTF
TRBV19	many	TRBJ1-5	NA	TGTGCCAGTACCCGTGACTGGGGGGGCAATCAGCCCCAGCATTTT	CASTRDWGGNQPQHF
TRBV28	few	TRBJ2-2	NA	TGTGCCAGCAGTTTATTAGGGTGGGCCGGGGAGCTGTTTTTT	CASSLLGWAGELFF
TRBV4-1	NA	TRBJ2-7	NA	TGCGCCAGCAGCCCTACACTCTTCTACGGGCAATACTTC	CASSPTLFYGQYF
TRBV5-6	many	TRBJ2-2	NA	TGTGCCAGCAGCCACGCCCCGGGGAGAGCGACCGGGGAGCTGTTTTTT	CASSHAPGRATGELFF
TRBV27	many	TRBJ2-3	NA	TGTGCCAGCAGTTTATCGTTTGGGGGCACAGATACGCAGTATTTT	CASSLSFGGTDTQYF
TRBV27	many	TRBJ1-5	NA	TGTGCCAGCAGTTCGTACAGCAATAGCAATCAGCCCCAGCATTTT	CASSSYSNSNQPQHF
TRBV18	many	TRBJ1-3	NA	TGTGCCAGCTCACCACTCTCTGGAAACACCATATATTTT	CASSPLSGNTIYF
TRBV19	many	TRBJ1-2	TRBD1	TGTGCCAGTGGTCTGCCGGGACAGGGGGCGGCTGGCTACACCTTC	CASGLPGQGAAGYTF
TRBV7-3	many	TRBJ2-3	NA	TGTGCCAGCAGGCCCGCTGGTAGCACAGATACGCAGTATTTT	CASRPAGSTDTQYF
TRBV20-1	many	TRBJ2-5	NA	TGCAGTGCTAGGGAGGGAATAGGGGGAGGGTGGACCCAGTACTTC	CSAREGIGGGWTQYF
TRBV18	many	TRBJ2-1	NA	TGTGCCAGCTCATCGGATCATAAGGGCTATGAGCAGTTCTTC	CASSSDHKGYEQFF
TRBV7-9	few	TRBJ1-1	NA	TGTGCCAGCAGCTTAGCAGGGGAAGCTTTCTTT	CASSLAGEAFF
TRBV7-3	few	TRBJ1-1	NA	TGTGCCAGCAGCTTTGAGGAAGGGGCTGAAGCTTTCTTT	CASSFEEGAEAFF
TRBV7-9	many	TRBJ2-1	TRBD1	TGTGCCAGCAGCTATGAGGGGACAGGGATACGCAATGAGCAGTTCTTC	CASSYEGTGIRNEQFF
TRBV25-1	NA	TRBJ1-6	NA	TGTGCCAGCATGCGGCGTGGGGGCTACTATAATTTCCCCCTCCACTTT	CASMRRGGYYNFPLHF
TRBV12-3/TRBV12-4	NA	TRBJ2-7	NA	TGTGCCAGCAGTTTTGCCCCCTACGAGCAGTACTTC	CASSFAPYEQYF
TRBV27	NA	TRBJ1-5	NA	TGTGCCAGCAGTAGGGGGTTTGGCAATCAGCCCCAGCATTTT	CASSRGFGNQPQHF
TRBV20-1	many	TRBJ2-3	NA	TGCAGTGCTAGAAAGAGGGGCGAGGATACGCAGTATTTT	CSARKRGEDTQYF
TRBV3-1	many	TRBJ2-2	NA	TGTGCCAGCAGCCCCACCCCAGGCATCGGGGAGCTGTTTTTT	CASSPTPGIGELFF
TRBV12-3/TRBV12-4	NA	TRBJ2-1	TRBD1	TGTGCCAGCAGGCCGCGATTTAGCATTCGGACAGGGGTTCCCACGGGTTCCTACAATGAGCAGTTCTTC	CASRPRFSIRTGVPTGSYNEQFF
TRBV5-1	many	TRBJ2-5	TRBD2	TGCGCCAGCAGCCGGGTCGGACTAGCGGAAACTGGGACCCAGTACTTC	CASSRVGLAETGTQYF
TRBV12-3/TRBV12-4	once	TRBJ1-2	NA	TGTGCCAGCAGTTTCCTAGCGGGGTCCTTTAACTATGGCTACACCTTC	CASSFLAGSFNYGYTF
TRBV12-3/TRBV12-4	many	TRBJ1-4	NA	TGTGCCAGCAGTTTTGGCCGAGGGGAAAAACTGTTTTTT	CASSFGRGEKLFF
TRBV6-5	NA	TRBJ2-2	NA	TGTGCCAGCAGTCACTCGAGGGGTCGCACCGGGGAGCTGTTTTTT	CASSHSRGRTGELFF
TRBV9	NA	TRBJ2-1	TRBD2	TGTGCCAGCAGCGAGAGAGTCTCGATAGCGGGGGGGTCCCACGTCTACAATGAGCAGTTCTTC	CASSERVSIAGGSHVYNEQFF
TRBV10-3	few	TRBJ1-1	TRBD1	TGTGCCATCAAGGCAACAGGGGGACCGAACACTGAAGCTTTCTTT	CAIKATGGPNTEAFF
TRBV6-2/TRBV6-3	many	TRBJ1-2	NA	TGTGCCAGCACCTCCCTACAGGGATATGGCTACACCTTC	CASTSLQGYGYTF
TRBV14	NA	TRBJ2-1	NA	TGTGCCAGCAGCCAACGTACTGGGGGCATATCCTACAATGAGCAGTTCTTC	CASSQRTGGISYNEQFF
TRBV28	many	TRBJ1-2	TRBD1	TGTGCCAGCAGTCGACAGGGGCGCTACACCTTC	CASSRQGRYTF
TRBV7-2	many	TRBJ2-3	TRBD2	TGTGCCAGCAGCTTACCCCTAGCGGGAGGAACCACAGATACGCAGTATTTT	CASSLPLAGGTTDTQYF
TRBV24-1	medium-sized	TRBJ2-1	TRBD2	TGTGCCACCAGTGGGCAGCGGGAGGGTTTCGGTGAGCAGTTCTTC	CATSGQREGFGEQFF
TRBV19	many	TRBJ1-6	TRBD1	TGTGCCAGTAGTATAAGGAGGACAGGGGATAATTCACCCCTCCACTTT	CASSIRRTGDNSPLHF